Described below is a single TCR beta chain sequence and its context. Its antigen is unidentified. TCRdb redid the calling of the 5' RACE reads with MiXCR, one entry per CDR3 protein. The table has around 82,000 distinct CDR3 sequences, 9.5% to 15% seen once; the top ten hold around 41%. This sample is drawn from a study of T-cell memory formation after mild COVID-19. The overall study: The two donors had largely donor-specific TCR clusters.

Findings and caveats of the study: Clones that contracted clustered mainly in CM and EM if CD4+ and in EMRA if CD8+. A second wave of clones peaked on day 37, and their SARS-CoV-2 specificity went unconfirmed.

Sequenced material: PBMCs or a T cell subset sorted from them (not recorded which). The TCR originated in a man younger than 35 who had mild COVID-19 (a few samples of this study predate the infection). Cell type and time point are not known.

In nucleotides, the CDR3 is TGCGCCAGCAGCCAAGGACAGGGACTCGATGAGCAGTTCTTC. Translating gives CASSQGQGLDEQFF. The chain is built from TRBV4-1 and TRBJ2-1; tentative D call: TRBD1 (7 bases). This CDR3 contains 14 residues. CDR1 is MGHRA and CDR2 is YSYEKL in the germline V gene. The V and J ends lost 1 base and 8 bases respectively, with 12 bases between them.